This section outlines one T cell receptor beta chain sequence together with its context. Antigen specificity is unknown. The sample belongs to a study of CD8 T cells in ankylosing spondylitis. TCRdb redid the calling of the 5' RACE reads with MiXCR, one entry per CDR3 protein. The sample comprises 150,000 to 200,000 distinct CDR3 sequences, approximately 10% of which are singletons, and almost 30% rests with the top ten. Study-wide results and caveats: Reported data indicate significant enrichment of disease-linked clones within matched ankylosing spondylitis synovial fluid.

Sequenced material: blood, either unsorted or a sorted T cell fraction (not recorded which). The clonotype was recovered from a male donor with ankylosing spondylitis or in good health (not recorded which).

The DNA for the CDR3 is TGTGCCAGCAGCTTGGAGGCTAGCGGGAGCCAAGAGACCCAGTACTTC. It encodes CASSLEASGSQETQYF. The gene calls are TRBV5-4 and TRBJ2-5, with 10 bases identical to TRBD2. The J segment lost 1 base and the V segment lost 0 bases, leaving 3 bases of the junction unmatched. The CDR3 covers 16 residues. Looked up from germline, CDR1 is SGHNT and CDR2 is YYREEE (reference sequence).